Listed below are T cell receptor beta chains from one sample, sequenced in a study of T cell responses to AZD1222 COVID-19 vaccine. The data were produced by immunoSEQ multiplex PCR, yet TCRdb's version contains in-frame clones alone and is incomplete. The sample yields around 100,000 clones, more than 75% seen once. The source was peripheral blood, collected on day 0 of MenACWY control vaccination. These TCRs come from an adult in good health. The CDR3 runs from the conserved cysteine through the conserved F or W. A D gene is named only where the DNA matches it firmly. Only part of the rows carry a size: once, few, many, or a class if the clone is expanded.

TRBJ1-2	-	TRBD1	TRBV27	TGTGCCAGCAGTCTCAGGGGGAACTATGGCTACACCTTC	CASSLRGNYGYTF
TRBJ2-1	-	-	TRBV11-2	TGTGCCAGCAGCTTAGGGGGGGCGACGTTATTTGGGAGATACAATGAGCAGTTCTTC	CASSLGGATLFGRYNEQFF
TRBJ1-1	-	-	TRBV5-1	TGCGCCAGCAGCTTGATTGGGGCAGGTAACACTGAAGCTTTCTTT	CASSLIGAGNTEAFF
TRBJ2-3	-	TRBD2	TRBV10-1	TGCGCCAGCAGTGAGGGACTAGCGAGATCAGATACGCAGTATTTT	CASSEGLARSDTQYF
TRBJ2-7	-	TRBD1	TRBV5-1	TGCGCCAGCAGCCCGGGCGGGACAGGGGGCAGAGAGCAGTACTTC	CASSPGGTGGREQYF
TRBJ1-2	few	-	TRBV5-1	TGCGCCAGCACCCTGGAAAATGGAGGGGATTCCTATGGCTACACCTTC	CASTLENGGDSYGYTF
TRBJ1-2	-	TRBD1	TRBV12-3/TRBV12-4	TGTGCCAGCAGTTTCGGGACAGGGGGGTACACCTTC	CASSFGTGGYTF
TRBJ1-2	once	-	TRBV10-3	TGTGCCATCAGTCCAGAGCCGGGGGCGGGGTATGGCTACACCTTC	CAISPEPGAGYGYTF
TRBJ1-2	-	TRBD1	TRBV30	TGTGCCTGGAGTACAGGGGTTTCTGGCTACACCTTC	CAWSTGVSGYTF
TRBJ1-3	-	-	TRBV11-2	TGTGCCAGCAGCTTAGATTGGGGGGGCTCTGGAAACACCATATATTTT	CASSLDWGGSGNTIYF
TRBJ2-1	-	TRBD2	TRBV3-1/TRBV3-2	TGTGCCAGCAGCCAAGGACTAGCGGGAGGAAGGGGAAGCTCCTACAATGAGCAGTTCTTC	CASSQGLAGGRGSSYNEQFF
TRBJ2-7	-	-	TRBV7-8	TGTGCCAGCAGCTTAGCGAGGGGCAGCACCTACGAGCAGTACTTC	CASSLARGSTYEQYF